Listed below are T cell receptor beta chains from one sample, sequenced in a study of CD8 T cells in acute hepatitis C reinfection. Repertoires were generated with immunoSEQ multiplex PCR, while TCRdb's copy carries only in-frame clones and drops some. The profile shows about 40,000 clones, approximately 85% of them singletons. Sequencing was done on a sample of naive CD8+ T cells from PBMCs. The receptors derive from a woman aged 18-35 years who spontaneously cleared hepatitis C infection. Both conserved end residues are trimmed from each CDR3.

>TRBV9|TRBJ2-1
ASSQVDNEQF
>TRBV30|TRBJ2-1
ASNPKGYNEQF
>TRBV13|TRBJ1-5
ASSLGAGGRNQPQH
>TRBV9|TRBJ1-1
ASSDGTGHMNTEAF
>TRBV10-2|TRBJ1-2
ASSDLSGQYFGYT
>TRBV7-8|TRBJ2-3
ASSFLAGGPDTQY
>TRBV5-4|TRBJ2-3
ASSSRWDDTQY
>TRBV4-2|TRBJ2-3
ASSQEGTSGDTQY
>TRBV25-1|TRBJ1-2
ASSDALGGYT
>TRBV25-1|TRBJ1-1
ASSVASSEAEAF
>TRBV5-1|TRBJ1-5
ASSPDGVGLQPQH
>TRBV14|TRBJ2-7
ASSQRGLAYEQY
>TRBV5-5|TRBJ1-1
ASSTPSTEAF
>TRBV12-5|TRBJ2-5
ASGLVPAEGETQY
>TRBV5-6|TRBJ2-7
ASSLRLDFYEQY
>TRBV9|TRBJ2-3
ASSRGGLAATDTQY
>TRBV4-1|TRBJ2-1
ASFTNGEQF
>TRBV9|TRBJ2-5
ASSAWDSQETQY
>TRBV11-2|TRBJ2-2
ASSLDLLRDKNTGELF
>TRBV6-5|TRBJ2-2
ASSRTGLITGELF
>TRBV6-5|TRBJ2-7
ASSYPSGREQY
>TRBV5-1|TRBJ2-1
ASSWTWREVSSYNEQF